The sequence of this T cell receptor beta chain was determined in a study of graft-versus-host responses after intestinal transplantation. Study-wide context: Multivisceral, liver-intestinal, or isolated intestinal grafts went to recipients.

Of note for this clone: Its specificity is unknown.

Trimming took off 10 bases at V and 7 bases at J, with 17 bases between the two ends. CDR3 size: 14 residues. The V gene's germline CDR1 is SNHLY and CDR2 FYNNEI. Sequenced by immunoSEQ multiplex PCR; TCRdb stores in-frame clones only, minus some. In the table there are tens of thousands of clones, 83% of which are singletons. The source of this sequence is a human donor who received an intestinal transplant. The chain has TRBV2 and TRBJ1-6; D is unresolved. Sequenced here: unstimulated CD8+ T cells sorted from spleen or lymph node cells, sampled before intestinal transplant. For the CDR3, the DNA is TGTGCCATCTTGACGGATTTCATCAATTCACCCCTCCACTTT. Residues: CAILTDFINSPLHF.